The source of this T cell receptor beta chain is a study of metastatic and nonmetastatic thyroid tumors. Overall study context: Patients with malignant and benign thyroid disease provided blood and tumor or nodule tissue, whose repertoires were compared. Study-wide results and limits: Reported TCR beta diversity, measured in blood and tumor, was significantly higher for malignant thyroid tumors than for benign nodules.

Germline loops: CDR1 LNHDA, CDR2 SQIVND (reference sequence). The trim removed 6 bases at V and 5 bases at J, leaving 7 bases unmatched. The CDR3 has 14 amino acids. This clone was seen only a few times. The antigen is unknown. Authors' methods: CDR3 differences across clinicopathological groups were used to build a distant-metastasis classifier for papillary thyroid cancer. TCRdb reprocessed the PCR reads via MiXCR. Here the V and J calls rest on TCRdb's processing, not on the authors' analysis. This sample carries 20,000 to 25,000 clones, more than 10% of them seen once, and the ten largest clones take approximately 6%. Thyroid surgery was performed in patients who had received no treatment beforehand.

The sequenced material came from blood. The chain joins TRBV19 to TRBJ1-2; TRBD1 agrees at 9 bases. This TCR was recovered from a male donor with papillary thyroid cancer or a benign thyroid nodule (not recorded which). Some clones in this sample may be carry-over from other donors' samples. CDR3 sequence: CASSPRTGEYGYTF. The CDR3 nucleotides are TGTGCCAGTAGCCCCCGGACAGGGGAGTATGGCTACACCTTC.